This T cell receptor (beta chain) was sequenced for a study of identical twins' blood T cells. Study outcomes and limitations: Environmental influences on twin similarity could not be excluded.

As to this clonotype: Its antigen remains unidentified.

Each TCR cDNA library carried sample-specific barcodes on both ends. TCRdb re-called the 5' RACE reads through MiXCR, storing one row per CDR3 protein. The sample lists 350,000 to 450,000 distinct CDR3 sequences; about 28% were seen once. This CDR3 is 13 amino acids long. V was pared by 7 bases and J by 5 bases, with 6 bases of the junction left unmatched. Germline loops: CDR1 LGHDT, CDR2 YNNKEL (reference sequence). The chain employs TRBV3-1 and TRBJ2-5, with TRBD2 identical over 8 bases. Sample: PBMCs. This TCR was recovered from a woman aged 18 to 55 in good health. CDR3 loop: CASTAGGLETQYF. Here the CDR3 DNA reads TGTGCCAGCACCGCGGGGGGTTTGGAGACCCAGTACTTC.